A single sample is the source of the 7 T cell receptor beta chains below, sequenced in a study of T cells in Graves' hyperthyroidism and ophthalmopathy. TCR beta CDR3 regions were amplified from RNA transcripts. The HTBI primer set served for first-round RT-PCR of the TCR CDR3. TCRdb redid the calling of the multiplex PCR reads with MiXCR, one entry per CDR3 protein. This sample has approximately 400,000 distinct CDR3 sequences, with approximately 14% found just once. Sequencing was performed on blood. These receptors all stem from a woman aged 60-75 years with Graves' hyperthyroidism.

This clonotype has ten or more counts. This rearrangement joins TRBV18 to TRBJ2-1; no firm D call. V dropped 3 bases and J dropped 7 bases, with 13 bases sitting between them. CDR3 length: 14 residues. Germline values: CDR1 KGHSH, CDR2 LQKENI. The CDR3 DNA follows: TGTGCCAGCTCACCCTCGTTGGGGTCGAATGAGCAGTTCTTC. The encoded protein is CASSPSLGSNEQFF.

This clonotype was counted a few times. This may be a read error, as it is one base from a much larger clone. The V call is TRBV7-8, the J call TRBJ1-5, with 8 bases that match TRBD1. V gave up 1 base and J gave up 8 bases; unmatched junction bases: 1. CDR1 and CDR2 from the germline V gene are SGHVS and FQNEAQ. This CDR3 has 13 residues. The CDR3 bases are TGTGCCAGCAGCTTAGACAGGGGGGAGCCCCAGCATTTT. Protein product: CASSLDRGEPQHF.

This clonotype was seen repeatedly, ten times or more. This chain links TRBV7-6 with TRBJ2-2; D not resolved. V was shortened by 1 base and J by 2 bases, with 8 bases between the two germline ends. The CDR3 consists of 15 residues. CDR1 and CDR2 from the germline V gene are SGHVS and FNYEAQ. CDR3 in amino acids: CASSLERSNTGELFF. The DNA of the CDR3 is TGTGCCAGCAGCTTAGAACGCAGCAACACCGGGGAGCTGTTTTTT.

At least ten counts were recorded for this clonotype. The rearrangement links TRBV2 to TRBJ1-2; D call uncertain. Trimming pared 7 bases from V and 4 bases from J, leaving 13 bases between. This CDR3 region has 13 residues. Looked up from germline, CDR1 is SNHLY and CDR2 is FYNNEI. Here the CDR3 reads CASNYGDSYGYTF. The CDR3 bases are TGTGCCAGCAATTACGGCGACTCCTATGGCTACACCTTC.

This clonotype has a handful of counts. The genes are TRBV19 and TRBJ1-5; 12 bases are a match to TRBD1. Losses at the gene ends were 3 bases for V and 6 bases for J; bases not matched to a gene: 3. Per germline, CDR1 LNHDA and CDR2 SQIVND (reference sequence). This CDR3 contains 15 residues. CDR3 bases: TGTGCCAGTAGTATCGGGGACAGGGGGCTTCAGCCCCAGCATTTT. Its protein product is CASSIGDRGLQPQHF. Full variable domain (rest looked up from reference TRBV19 and TRBJ1-5): DGGITQSPKYLFRKEGQNVTLSCEQNLNHDAMYWYRQDPGQGLRLIYYSQIVNDFQKGDIAEGYSVSREKKESFPLTVTSAQKNPTAFYLCASSIGDRGLQPQHFGDGTRLSIL.

This clonotype appeared many times. The CDR3 DNA reads as TGTGCCAGCAGCATAACGGGGACAGGCCGGGACGAGCAGTACTTC. It yields the protein CASSITGTGRDEQYF. J is TRBJ2-7 and V is TRBV11-2; 8 bases align to TRBD1. This CDR3 contains 15 residues. Germline V gene data show CDR1 as SGHAT and CDR2 as FQNNGV. After removal of 5 bases from V and 5 bases from J, the junction contained 11 bases not matched to a gene.

This chain joins TRBV4-1 and TRBJ2-3; D tentatively fits TRBD1 or TRBD2 (5 bases each). Germline CDR1 reads MGHRA; CDR2 reads YSYEKL. The length of the CDR3 is 16 residues. The germline V and J ends were trimmed by 1 base and 2 bases, with 13 bases remaining between them. For the CDR3, the DNA is TGCGCCAGCAGCCAAGCGAGGGGAGTCCCCACAGATACGCAGTATTTT. Amino acid sequence: CASSQARGVPTDTQYF.